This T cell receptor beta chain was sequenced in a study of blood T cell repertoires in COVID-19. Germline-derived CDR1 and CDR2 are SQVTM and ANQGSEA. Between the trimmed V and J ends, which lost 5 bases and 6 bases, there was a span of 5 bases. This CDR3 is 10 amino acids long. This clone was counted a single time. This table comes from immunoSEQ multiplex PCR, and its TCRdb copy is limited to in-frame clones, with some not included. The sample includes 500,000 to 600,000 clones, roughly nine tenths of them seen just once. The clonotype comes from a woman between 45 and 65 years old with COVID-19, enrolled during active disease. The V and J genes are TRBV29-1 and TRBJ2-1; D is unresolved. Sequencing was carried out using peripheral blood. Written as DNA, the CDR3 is TGCAGCGTTTTTAGCAATGAGCAGTTCTTC. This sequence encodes CSVFSNEQFF.